The 28 T cell receptor beta chains presented below share a single source sample, sequenced in a study of T cell changes during pregnancy in multiple sclerosis. Method: immunoSEQ multiplex PCR; TCRdb's copy keeps in-frame clones and lacks some. The sample has more than 90,000 clones, roughly 90% seen once. The sample in question was peripheral blood, obtained in the first trimester of pregnancy. These receptors came from a female donor with multiple sclerosis, enrolled in a pregnancy study.

The CDR3 bases are TGTGCCAGCAGCCAATTGACTAGCGGGAGGTATGACACAGATACGCAGTATTTT. Its translation is CASSQLTSGRYDTDTQYF. V usage is TRBV4-2 and J usage is TRBJ2-3, with 13 nucleotides matching TRBD2. Trimming cost V 2 bases and J 2 bases; bases outside gene matches: 7. The CDR3 has 18 residues. Germline values: CDR1 LGHNA, CDR2 YNFKEQ.

This clone was detected once. V usage is TRBV18 and J usage is TRBJ2-3; D perhaps matches TRBD1 (5 bases). This CDR3 contains 15 residues. With 0 bases removed from V and 6 bases from J, the gap between germline ends came to 13 bases. Germline CDR1 reads KGHSH; CDR2 reads LQKENI. The chain's CDR3 is CASSPPQGLADTQYF. As DNA, the CDR3 is TGTGCCAGCTCACCACCGCAGGGCCTTGCGGATACGCAGTATTTT.

The chain carries TRBV27 and TRBJ1-2; 10 nucleotides agree with TRBD1. J gave up 7 bases and V 4 bases, and 6 bases lay outside the gene matches. Germline assignment: CDR1 MNHEY and CDR2 SMNVEV (reference sequence). CDR3 length: 14 amino acids. The CDR3, as DNA: TGTGCCAGCAGTTCCGCCGACAGGGGGCCTGGCTACACCTTC. As protein: CASSSADRGPGYTF.

J is TRBJ2-3 and V is TRBV27, with a tentative D call TRBD2 (5 bases). The CDR3 totals 15 residues. V lost 6 bases and J 0 bases, leaving 13 bases between the germline ends. Germline CDR1 and CDR2: MNHEY and SMNVEV (reference sequence). The CDR3 DNA reads as TGTGCCAGCAGGACCCGCGGGCGGAGCACAGATACGCAGTATTTT. Protein sequence: CASRTRGRSTDTQYF.

V usage is TRBV5-4 and J usage is TRBJ1-3; no definite D call. CDR3 length: 14 amino acids. CDR1 is SGHNT, CDR2 YYREEE, per germline (reference sequence). V dropped 3 bases and J dropped 4 bases, with 11 bases sitting between them. CDR3 amino acids: CASSSAVSGNTIYF. In nucleotides, the CDR3 is TGTGCCAGCAGCTCGGCCGTTAGCGGAAACACCATATATTTT.

This clone occurred once. V is TRBV25-1 and J is TRBJ1-1; D is perhaps TRBD1 (6 bases). Germline CDR1 is MGHDK and CDR2 is SYGVNS. The CDR3 sequence is 16 residues long. Trimming left V 4 bases short and J 0 bases short, with 15 bases between. In nucleotides, the CDR3 is TGTGCCAGCAGTGGGACAGTTGGGTCCGTGAACACTGAAGCTTTCTTT. This sequence encodes CASSGTVGSVNTEAFF.

The chain employs TRBV5-1 and TRBJ2-1; 8 bases agree with TRBD2. This CDR3 has 14 amino acids. Germline CDR1 reads SGHRS; CDR2 reads YFSETQ. V lost 7 bases and J lost 7; bases outside the gene matches: 10. The CDR3 sequence is CASAVGRAVNEQFF. CDR3 bases: TGCGCCAGCGCCGTCGGGAGGGCCGTTAATGAGCAGTTCTTC.

The rearrangement uses TRBV27 and TRBJ1-5; D not certain. Per germline, CDR1 MNHEY and CDR2 SMNVEV (reference sequence). Between the trimmed V and J ends, which lost 10 bases and 2 bases, there was a span of 15 bases. There are 14 residues in the CDR3. CDR3 residues: CATAKLAGNQPQHF. The CDR3 DNA is TGTGCCACCGCAAAGTTGGCGGGCAATCAGCCCCAGCATTTT.

The chain has TRBV19 and TRBJ1-5; D might be TRBD1 (5 bases). The CDR3 has 14 residues. Looked up from germline, CDR1 is LNHDA and CDR2 is SQIVND (reference sequence). Trimming pared 7 bases from V and 4 bases from J, leaving 14 bases between. The CDR3 sequence is CASKDRGMNQPQHF. As DNA, the CDR3 is TGTGCCAGTAAGGATCGGGGGATGAATCAGCCCCAGCATTTT.

V is TRBV19 and J is TRBJ1-4, with 7 bases matching TRBD1. This CDR3 spans 15 amino acids. The germline CDR1 and CDR2 sequences are LNHDA and SQIVND (reference sequence). J was trimmed by 0 bases and V by 7 bases; bases with no gene match: 5. CDR3 sequence (DNA): TGTGCCAGTATGGGCAGGGGGACAACTAATGAAAAACTGTTTTTT. It is translated as CASMGRGTTNEKLFF.

The rearrangement links TRBV7-9 to TRBJ2-1; D unresolved. V was clipped by 5 bases and J by 9 bases, with 14 bases between them. This CDR3 contains 13 residues. Per germline, CDR1 SEHNR and CDR2 FQNEAQ (reference sequence). For the CDR3, the DNA is TGTGCCAGCAGCGAGGCAGCATGGGTTGAGCAGTTCTTC. It is translated as CASSEAAWVEQFF.

This chain joins TRBV6-1 and TRBJ1-5; the D gene is possibly TRBD1 (6 bases). This CDR3 is built from 13 residues. Germline V gene data show CDR1 as MNHNS and CDR2 as SASEGT. Trimming left V 5 bases short and J 6 bases short, with 11 bases between. CDR3 coding DNA: TGTGCCAGCAGTCGAGACAGGTTTCAGCCCCAGCATTTT. This translates into CASSRDRFQPQHF.

The rearrangement uses TRBV7-9 and TRBJ2-5; the D is unclear. The germline V gene encodes CDR1 SEHNR and CDR2 FQNEAQ (reference sequence). Trimming left V 0 bases short and J 5 bases short, with 10 bases between. This CDR3 contains 14 residues. CDR3 sequence (DNA): TGTGCCAGCAGCTTAGCGAGAGCGCGGGAGACCCAGTACTTC. It yields the protein CASSLARARETQYF.

This clone was seen a handful of times. The chain recombines TRBV4-1 with TRBJ1-1; TRBD1 matches 7 bases. The CDR3 totals 14 residues. Germline V gene data show CDR1 as MGHRA and CDR2 as YSYEKL. V lost 3 bases, J lost 0 bases, and 1 base stayed unmatched. The CDR3 spells CASSQGQLNTEAFF. DNA of the CDR3: TGCGCCAGCAGCCAGGGACAGTTGAACACTGAAGCTTTCTTT.

The chain couples TRBV6-5 to TRBJ2-1; TRBD1 is a possible D gene (7 bases). CDR1 is MNHEY and CDR2 is SVGAGI in the germline V gene. The V end was cut by 4 bases, the J end by 2 bases, with 9 bases between. The CDR3 loop spans 14 amino acids. CDR3 DNA sequence: TGTGCCAGCAGTTCCAGGGGGGCCTACAATGAGCAGTTCTTC. It translates to CASSSRGAYNEQFF.

This chain connects TRBV5-6 to TRBJ2-3, with TRBD2 identical over 15 bases. The CDR3 length is 19 residues. With V trimmed by 4 bases and J by 5 bases, 14 bases remained unmatched. CDR1 is SGHDT, CDR2 YYEEEE, per germline. This CDR3 is CASSALGPGLAGGKDTQYF. The CDR3 nucleotides read TGTGCCAGCAGCGCGTTGGGACCGGGACTAGCGGGAGGTAAAGATACGCAGTATTTT. The full variable domain, its missing parts supplied by reference TRBV5-6 and TRBJ2-3, is DAGVTQSPTHLIKTRGQQVTLRCSPKSGHDTVSWYQQALGQGPQFIFQYYEEEERQRGNFPDRFSGHQFPNYSSELNVNALLLGDSALYLCASSALGPGLAGGKDTQYFGPGTRLTVL.

V is TRBV5-6 and J is TRBJ2-1; D possibly corresponds to TRBD1 (5 bases). V was clipped by 0 bases and J by 4 bases, with 8 bases between them. Germline-derived CDR1 and CDR2 are SGHDT and YYEEEE. The CDR3 extends over 14 amino acids. CDR3 sequence: CASSLEGRYNEQFF. The CDR3 region has the DNA TGTGCCAGCAGCTTGGAGGGGCGATACAATGAGCAGTTCTTC.

V is TRBV27 and J is TRBJ2-7, with D possibly matching TRBD1 (6 bases). Trimming shortened V by 6 bases and J by 1 base, and 10 bases separated the two germline ends. This CDR3 spans 13 amino acids. Germline V gives CDR1 MNHEY, CDR2 SMNVEV (reference sequence). The CDR3 loop reads CASSRGSSYEQYF. CDR3 DNA: TGTGCCAGCAGCAGGGGAAGTTCCTACGAGCAGTACTTC.

The chain employs TRBV5-1 and TRBJ2-2, with 10 bases lining up with TRBD1. The CDR3 sequence is 18 residues long. Per germline, CDR1 SGHRS and CDR2 YFSETQ. V was pared by 0 bases and J by 6 bases, with 11 bases of the junction left unmatched. The CDR3 region is CASSLANGVTGGSGELFF. CDR3 bases: TGCGCCAGCAGCTTGGCCAACGGGGTGACAGGGGGCTCCGGGGAGCTGTTTTTT.

The rearrangement links TRBV6-6 to TRBJ2-1; TRBD2 matches at 8 bases. The ends lost 1 base at V and 7 bases at J; junction bases unmatched: 9. The CDR3 sequence is 16 residues long. Per germline, CDR1 MNHNY and CDR2 SVGAGI (reference sequence). In DNA form, the CDR3 reads TGTGCCAGCAGTTACTTTGCGGGAGGTCCGGGTAATGAGCAGTTCTTC. Translation: CASSYFAGGPGNEQFF.

This sequence joins TRBV7-6 and TRBJ2-7, with 9 positions matching TRBD1. The CDR3 contains 19 residues. Trimming at V came to 5 bases and at J to 2 bases, leaving 19 bases not matched to a gene. CDR1 and CDR2 (germline): SGHVS, FNYEAQ. CDR3 sequence (DNA): TGTGCCAGCAGCCCAGAGGTCCGGACAGGGGTCGGCTCGACCTACGAGCAGTACTTC. Translation: CASSPEVRTGVGSTYEQYF.

This chain joins TRBV29-1 and TRBJ2-5; D is unclear. Germline V CDR1 and CDR2: SQVTM, ANQGSEA. The CDR3 extends over 14 amino acids. The CDR3 DNA reads TGCAGTGATCTACCCCGAAGCCCCAAGGAGACCCAGTACTTC. Translated: CSDLPRSPKETQYF.

CDR3 DNA: TGTGCCTGGAGCCTGACTTCCGGAAACACCATATATTTT. Its translation is CAWSLTSGNTIYF. The chain combines TRBV30 with TRBJ1-3; D unclear. The CDR3 has 13 residues. The V end lost 3 bases, the J end lost 4 bases, and 10 bases lay between the germline ends. The germline CDR1 and CDR2 sequences are GTSNPN and SVGIG (reference sequence).

The genes are TRBV13 and TRBJ1-4; 8 positions agree with TRBD1. The V gene end was trimmed by 6 bases and the J gene end by 9 bases; junction bases not matched to a gene: 6. Germline V gene lookup returns CDR1 PRHDT and CDR2 FYEKMQ (reference sequence). The CDR3 is 13 residues long. The CDR3 region is CASRLTGEQKLFF. CDR3 DNA: TGTGCCAGCAGACTGACAGGGGAGCAAAAACTGTTTTTT.

On this clone itself: A junction boundary mismatches the germline segment, possibly from a read error. This chain links TRBV11-2 with TRBJ2-1; D is unresolved. The CDR3 extends over 14 amino acids. CDR1 is SGHAT and CDR2 is FQNNGV in the germline V gene. The CDR3 here is CASSVDLNYIEQFF. DNA of the CDR3: TGTGCCAGCAGCGTAGATCTTAACTACATCGAGCAGTTCTTC. The full variable domain, its missing parts supplied by reference TRBV11-2 and TRBJ2-1, is EAGVAQSPRYKIIEKRQSVAFWCNPISGHATLYWYQQILGQGPKLLIQFQNNGVVDDSQLPKDRFSAERLKGVDSTLKIQPAKLEDSAVYLCASSVDLNYIEQFFGPGTRLTVL.

The chain employs TRBV28 and TRBJ1-2; possibly TRBD1 for D (6 bases). The germline V gene has CDR1 MDHEN and CDR2 SYDVKM. V lost 6 bases, J lost 5 bases, and 25 bases lay in between. This CDR3 has 17 residues. The CDR3 reads CASSPDRSDPSPYGYTF. In nucleotides, the CDR3 is TGTGCCAGCAGCCCCGACAGGTCGGACCCTTCACCGTATGGCTACACCTTC.

The V and J genes are TRBV25-1 and TRBJ2-1, with D tentatively TRBD2 (6 bases). There are 14 residues in the CDR3. The germline V gene encodes CDR1 MGHDK and CDR2 SYGVNS. V was pared by 5 bases and J by 8 bases, with 16 bases between. CDR3 nucleotides: TGTGCCAGCAGTCTTGGCGGAGGGAGGTATGAGCAGTTCTTC. It yields the protein CASSLGGGRYEQFF.

This chain connects TRBV4-1 to TRBJ2-3; possibly TRBD1 for D (5 bases). Germline V gene lookup returns CDR1 MGHRA and CDR2 YSYEKL. The CDR3 sequence is 15 residues long. The V end lost 3 bases, the J end lost 0 bases, and 10 bases lay between the germline ends. The CDR3 nucleotides read TGCGCCAGCAGCCATCGACAGACTAGCACAGATACGCAGTATTTT. Translated, it gives CASSHRQTSTDTQYF.